What follows describes a single TCR beta chain. Antigen unknown. The CDR3 is 16 amino acids. V was pared by 0 bases and J by 4 bases, with 15 bases between. Germline CDR1 reads MNHEY; CDR2 reads SVGAGI. Assay used: immunoSEQ multiplex PCR; TCRdb lists only in-frame clones, some missing. The repertoire holds around 120,000 clones, with 84% as singletons. This sample is part of a study of identifying expanded T cells in peripheral blood. Findings and caveats of the study: Clone count variance between roughly 2-week samples rose with total template count.

The specimen sequenced was blood. The TCR originated in a person aged 18 to 70 in good health. J is TRBJ1-1 and V is TRBV6-5, with D possibly being TRBD1 (5 bases). As DNA, the CDR3 is TGTGCCAGCAGTTACTCGACGGGGGGAGGGACCACTGAAGCTTTCTTT. It encodes CASSYSTGGGTTEAFF.